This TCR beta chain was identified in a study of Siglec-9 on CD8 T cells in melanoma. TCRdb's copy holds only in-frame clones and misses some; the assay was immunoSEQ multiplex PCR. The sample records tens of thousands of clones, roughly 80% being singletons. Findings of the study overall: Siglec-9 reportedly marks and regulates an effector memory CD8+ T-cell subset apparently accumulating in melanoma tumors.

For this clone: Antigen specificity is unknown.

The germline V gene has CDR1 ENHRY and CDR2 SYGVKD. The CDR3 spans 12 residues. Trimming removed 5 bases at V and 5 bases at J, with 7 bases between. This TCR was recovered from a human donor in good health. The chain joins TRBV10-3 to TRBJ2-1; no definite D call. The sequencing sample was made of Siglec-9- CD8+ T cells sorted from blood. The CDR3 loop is CAISPPNNEQFF. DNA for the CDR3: TGTGCCATCAGTCCGCCGAACAATGAGCAGTTCTTC.